Each of the 17 T cell receptor beta chains below was sequenced from the same sample in a study of T cells after posttransplantation cyclophosphamide. Measured with immunoSEQ multiplex PCR; TCRdb has only the in-frame clones, and not every one. Found here are 30,000 to 35,000 clones, no singletons; the ten largest cover around 7%. The sample was PBMCs. The receptors were gathered from a woman between 50 and 59 years old in good health and a related stem cell transplant donor.

This clone was observed at least ten times. This rearrangement joins TRBV29-1 to TRBJ2-1, with 9 bases lining up with TRBD2. This CDR3 region has 12 residues. CDR1 and CDR2 from the germline V gene are SQVTM and ANQGSEA. V lost 7 bases, J lost 6 bases, and 4 bases stayed unmatched. The CDR3 DNA reads as TGCAGCGCGGAGACTAGCGGCAATGAGCAGTTCTTC. Protein sequence: CSAETSGNEQFF.

This clone was counted at least ten times. This chain's CDR3 is CASSDNRGSLYNEQFF. In DNA, the CDR3 is TGTGCCAGCAGCGATAACAGGGGTTCCCTCTACAATGAGCAGTTCTTC. V usage is TRBV7-3 and J usage is TRBJ2-1; 7 bases map to TRBD1. This CDR3 spans 16 amino acids. J lost 3 bases, V lost 5 bases, and 10 bases had no gene match. Germline V gene data show CDR1 as SGHTA and CDR2 as FQGTGA. The whole variable domain, filled in from reference TRBV7-3 and TRBJ2-1, reads GAGVSQTPSNKVTEKGKYVELRCDPISGHTALYWYRQSLGQGPEFLIYFQGTGAADDSGLPNDRFFAVRPEGSVSTLKIQRTERGDSAVYLCASSDNRGSLYNEQFFGPGTRLTVL.

This clone was seen more than once but under ten times. The chain recombines TRBV9 with TRBJ2-7; TRBD1 matches 7 bases. Trimming removed 4 bases from V and 3 bases from J; junction bases left unmatched: 10. The CDR3 has 15 amino acids. Germline V CDR1 and CDR2: SGDLS, YYNGEE. The CDR3 DNA reads as TGTGCCAGCAGCCCTCGGGACAGATCCTACTACGAGCAGTACTTC. Protein sequence: CASSPRDRSYYEQYF.

This clone has ten or more counts. The gene calls are TRBV10-3 and TRBJ2-1, with D perhaps TRBD1 (6 bases). The CDR3 has 14 amino acids. Trimming removed 8 bases from V and 2 bases from J, with 13 bases in between. Germline CDR1 is ENHRY and CDR2 is SYGVKD. The CDR3 reads CAIGQPPTYNEQFF. The CDR3 DNA reads as TGTGCCATCGGACAGCCTCCTACCTACAATGAGCAGTTCTTC.

This clone showed up many times. CDR3 in DNA: TGTGCCAGCAGTTATACTCCGAGCTCCTACGAGCAGTACTTC. Protein sequence: CASSYTPSSYEQYF. The chain links TRBV27 to TRBJ2-7; D is unclear. This CDR3 spans 14 amino acids. Per germline, CDR1 MNHEY and CDR2 SMNVEV (reference sequence). The V end lost 4 bases, the J end lost 0 bases, and 10 bases lay between the germline ends.

This clone was seen many times. The chain links TRBV18 to TRBJ1-5; D gene ambiguous. The CDR3 length is 16 residues. Per the germline V gene, CDR1 is KGHSH and CDR2 is LQKENI. Trimming shortened V by 3 bases and J by 5 bases, and 17 bases separated the two germline ends. The CDR3 nucleotides are TGTGCCAGCTCACCGACTACAGCCCGTGGTGATCAGCCCCAGCATTTT. Translated, it gives CASSPTTARGDQPQHF.

This clone has at least ten counts. This chain links TRBV28 with TRBJ2-7; D might be TRBD1 (6 bases). The germline V and J ends were trimmed by 7 bases and 4 bases, with 17 bases remaining between them. The CDR3 covers 14 residues. Germline V lookup: CDR1 MDHEN, CDR2 SYDVKM. DNA for the CDR3: TGTGCCAGCAAGGGACAAACTAGTCCGTACGAGCAGTACTTC. This gives the protein CASKGQTSPYEQYF.

Many counts were recorded for this clone. The J gene is TRBJ2-5, the V gene TRBV11-2, with D possibly TRBD2 on 5 matching bases. This CDR3 has 14 residues. Between the trimmed V and J ends, which lost 5 bases and 0 bases, there was a span of 10 bases. Germline V lookup: CDR1 SGHAT, CDR2 FQNNGV. Here the CDR3 DNA reads TGTGCCAGCAGCCCCCGAGGGTACCAAGAGACCCAGTACTTC. It yields the protein CASSPRGYQETQYF.

This clone was picked up many times. The chain has TRBV6-5 and TRBJ1-3; D not resolved. The germline gives CDR1 MNHEY, CDR2 SVGAGI. There are 13 residues in the CDR3. Trimming removed 6 bases from V and 4 bases from J, with 10 bases in between. DNA for the CDR3: TGTGCCAGCAGAACCCCCCAGGGAAACACCATATATTTT. Its protein is CASRTPQGNTIYF.

This clone was recorded many times. This rearrangement joins TRBV12-3 or TRBV12-4 to TRBJ1-3, with unresolved D. The CDR3 is made up of 13 amino acids. V was cut by 4 bases and J by 4 bases, with 8 bases left in between. CDR3 protein: CASSSGGGNTIYF. CDR3 DNA sequence: TGTGCCAGCAGTTCAGGTGGGGGAAACACCATATATTTT.

The sample holds many counts of this clone. The chain has TRBV10-1 and TRBJ2-7, with a tentative D call TRBD2 (6 bases). The ends were cut back, 6 bases at V and 9 bases at J, with 21 bases in the middle. Germline V gene data show CDR1 as WNHNN and CDR2 as SYGVQD (reference sequence). This CDR3 comprises 14 residues. In nucleotides, the CDR3 is TGCGCCAGCAGCACCGGGACTCCTTTAAGTCTGCAGTACTTC. This translates into CASSTGTPLSLQYF.

This clone has at least ten counts. V and J are TRBV28 and TRBJ1-5; the D gene is possibly TRBD1 (6 bases). The CDR3 extends over 14 amino acids. Germline CDR1 and CDR2: MDHEN and SYDVKM. V was pared by 8 bases and J by 5 bases, with 16 bases between. The CDR3 coding sequence is TGTGCCAGCTTTTCCGGGACACTCTATCAGCCCCAGCATTTT. It codes for CASFSGTLYQPQHF.

This clone was recorded many times. DNA for the CDR3: TGTGCCAGCAGTTCCAGGACAGGCCAATCCTACGAGCAGTACTTC. As protein: CASSSRTGQSYEQYF. The chain is built from TRBV12-3 or TRBV12-4 and TRBJ2-7, with TRBD1 matching 7 bases. V shed 4 bases, J shed 1 base, and the junction held 7 bases outside the gene matches. This CDR3 is 15 amino acids long.

The chain uses TRBV30 and TRBJ2-5; the D gene is possibly TRBD2 (6 bases). The CDR3 runs to 17 residues. CDR1 and CDR2 from the germline V gene are GTSNPN and SVGIG (reference sequence). Trimming took off 4 bases at V and 4 bases at J, with 25 bases between the two ends. For the CDR3, the DNA is TGTGCCTGGATGGGGAAGCACGACCGCGGGATATCAGAGACCCAGTACTTC. Translating it yields CAWMGKHDRGISETQYF.

This clone was observed many times. V and J are TRBV27 and TRBJ2-1, with 8 bases fitting TRBD2. In germline, CDR1 is MNHEY, CDR2 SMNVEV (reference sequence). The CDR3 covers 17 residues. Trimming took 5 bases from V and 4 from J; bases not matched to a gene: 13. This chain's CDR3 is CASSPLKRGPSYNEQFF. The CDR3, as DNA: TGTGCCAGCAGTCCCCTTAAGCGGGGGCCCTCATACAATGAGCAGTTCTTC.

This clone was detected ten times or more. The chain carries TRBV9 and TRBJ2-1; TRBD2 matches 7 bases. Germline-derived CDR1 and CDR2 are SGDLS and YYNGEE. V shed 0 bases, J shed 7 bases, and the junction held 4 bases outside the gene matches. This CDR3 comprises 14 residues. DNA for the CDR3: TGTGCCAGCAGCGTAGACCTAGCGGTTAATGAGCAGTTCTTC. Protein sequence: CASSVDLAVNEQFF.

This clone was observed many times. The chain carries TRBV7-8 and TRBJ2-7; 8 nucleotides agree with TRBD2. The V gene end was trimmed by 2 bases and the J gene end by 3 bases; junction bases not matched to a gene: 3. The CDR3 sequence is 14 residues long. Per the germline V gene, CDR1 is SGHVS and CDR2 is FQNEAQ. CDR3 sequence: CASSLSGGNYEQYF. The CDR3 coding sequence is TGTGCCAGCAGCTTAAGCGGGGGAAACTACGAGCAGTACTTC.